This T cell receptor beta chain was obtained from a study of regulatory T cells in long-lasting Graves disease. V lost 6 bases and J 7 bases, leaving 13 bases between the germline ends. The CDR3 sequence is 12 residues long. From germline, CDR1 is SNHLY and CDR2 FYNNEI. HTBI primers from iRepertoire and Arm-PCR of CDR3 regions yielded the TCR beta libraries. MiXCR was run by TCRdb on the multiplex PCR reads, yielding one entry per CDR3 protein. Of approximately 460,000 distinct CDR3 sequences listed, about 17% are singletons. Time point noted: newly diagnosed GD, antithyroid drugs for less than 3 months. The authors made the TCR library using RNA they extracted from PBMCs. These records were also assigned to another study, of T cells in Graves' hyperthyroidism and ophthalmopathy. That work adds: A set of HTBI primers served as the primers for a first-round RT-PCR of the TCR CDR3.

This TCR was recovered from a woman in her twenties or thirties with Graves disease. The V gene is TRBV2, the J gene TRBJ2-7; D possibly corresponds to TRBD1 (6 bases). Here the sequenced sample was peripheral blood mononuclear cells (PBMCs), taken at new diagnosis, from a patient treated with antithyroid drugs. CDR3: CASSSQGREQYF. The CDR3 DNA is TGTGCCAGCAGCTCACAGGGAAGGGAGCAGTACTTC. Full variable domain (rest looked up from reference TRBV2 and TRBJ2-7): EPEVTQTPSHQVTQMGQEVILRCVPISNHLYFYWYRQILGQKVEFLVSFYNNEISEKSEIFDDQFSVERPDGSNFTLKIRSTKLEDSAMYFCASSSQGREQYFGPGTRLTVT.